The rows below give T cell receptor beta chains drawn from one sample of a study of T cells in Graves' hyperthyroidism and ophthalmopathy. From the multiplex PCR reads, TCRdb called clonotypes with MiXCR, one entry per CDR3 protein. This sample carries 530,000 or so distinct CDR3 sequences, approximately 25% of them seen once, and the ten largest clones take approximately 11%. Sequenced material: blood. The receptors here all came from a woman aged 25-40 years with Graves' ophthalmopathy. The CDR3 runs from the conserved cysteine through the conserved F or W. A D gene is named only where the DNA matches it firmly. Clone size is stated in some rows and not others, as once, few, many or a class when expanded.

>TRBV12-3/TRBV12-4|TRBJ2-7|few|NA
CASSFRTPDSTYEQYF
TGTGCCAGCAGTTTTAGAACCCCGGACAGTACCTACGAGCAGTACTTC
>TRBV20-1|TRBJ2-5|few|NA
CSAREKRGKGLQETQYF
TGCAGTGCTAGAGAGAAAAGAGGGAAAGGCCTCCAAGAGACCCAGTACTTC
>TRBV10-3|TRBJ1-5|many|NA
CAISRDKYSNQPQHF
TGTGCCATCAGCCGGGACAAATATAGCAATCAGCCCCAGCATTTT
>TRBV28|TRBJ1-2|many|NA
CASNTAGANYGYTF
TGTGCCAGCAACACGGCGGGAGCTAACTATGGCTACACCTTC
>TRBV27|TRBJ2-2|many|NA
CASSLNRVTGELFF
TGTGCCAGCAGTTTGAACAGGGTAACCGGGGAGCTGTTTTTT
>TRBV27|TRBJ2-1|many|TRBD2
CASSSPFASGDYNEQFF
TGTGCCAGCAGTTCTCCCTTCGCGAGCGGGGATTACAATGAGCAGTTCTTC
>TRBV6-1|TRBJ1-1|few|NA
CASSLVSSNTEAFF
TGTGCCAGCAGTCTCGTGAGCAGTAACACTGAAGCTTTCTTT
>TRBV27|TRBJ2-7|many|NA
CASSLSAGPSYEQYF
TGTGCCAGCAGTTTATCGGCAGGGCCCTCCTACGAGCAGTACTTC
>TRBV30|TRBJ1-2|many|NA
CAWRGSQGLNYGYTF
TGTGCCTGGAGAGGATCGCAGGGATTGAACTATGGCTACACCTTC
>TRBV6-1|TRBJ2-3|NA|NA
CASKGGAQGYADTQYF
TGTGCCAGCAAGGGAGGGGCGCAGGGGTACGCAGATACGCAGTATTTT
>TRBV6-2/TRBV6-3|TRBJ2-2|few|NA
CASPIPTGENTGELFF
TGTGCCAGTCCTATCCCCACGGGAGAGAACACCGGGGAGCTGTTTTTT
>TRBV7-6|TRBJ1-1|NA|TRBD1
CASSYTGETEACF
TGTGCCAGCAGTTACACAGGGGAAACTGAAGCTTGCTTT
>TRBV11-1|TRBJ2-2|NA|TRBD1
CASSPDRGLRTGELFF
TGTGCCAGCAGCCCGGACAGGGGGCTTAGGACCGGGGAGCTGTTTTTT
>TRBV7-2|TRBJ1-5|many|NA
CASSLKPSQPQHF
TGTGCCAGCAGCTTAAAACCGTCTCAGCCCCAGCATTTT
>TRBV9|TRBJ2-5|NA|NA
CASSPNWGQETQYF
TGTGCCAGCAGCCCGAATTGGGGGCAAGAGACCCAGTACTTC
>TRBV6-1|TRBJ1-1|few|NA
CASSITTGLDTEAFF
TGTGCCAGCAGCATTACAACAGGGTTGGACACTGAAGCTTTCTTT
>TRBV12-3/TRBV12-4|TRBJ2-7|few|TRBD1
CASSFETGYYEQYF
TGTGCCAGCAGTTTCGAGACAGGGTACTACGAGCAGTACTTC